Each of the 15 T cell receptor beta chains below was sequenced from the same sample in a study of regulatory T cells in long-lasting Graves disease. Regarding time point: newly diagnosed GD, antithyroid drugs for less than 3 months. Extracted PBMC RNA gave rise to the TCR library. Arm-PCR of CDR3 regions with iRepertoire HTBI primers generated TCR beta libraries. MiXCR was run by TCRdb on the multiplex PCR reads, yielding one entry per CDR3 protein. Among about 500,000 distinct CDR3 sequences listed, more than 10% were seen once. These data also featured in a second study, about T cells in Graves' hyperthyroidism and ophthalmopathy.

The material sequenced was peripheral blood mononuclear cells (PBMCs), taken at new diagnosis, from a patient treated with antithyroid drugs. These receptors all come from a woman aged 25 to 45 with Graves disease.

This clonotype was recorded at least ten times. The chain links TRBV27 to TRBJ2-7; 8 bases agree with TRBD2. CDR1 is MNHEY, CDR2 SMNVEV, per germline (reference sequence). Trimming at V came to 5 bases and at J to 4 bases, leaving 4 bases not matched to a gene. This CDR3 is 13 amino acids long. The CDR3 coding sequence is TGTGCCAGCAGTGACGGGAGGGGGTACGAGCAGTACTTC. This sequence encodes CASSDGRGYEQYF.

This clonotype occurred many times. J is TRBJ1-6 and V is TRBV12-3 or TRBV12-4, with TRBD1 identical over 8 bases. V gave up 8 bases and J gave up 8 bases; unmatched junction bases: 11. The CDR3 runs 15 residues. The CDR3 loop is CASAIPGTGDSPLHF. Written as DNA, the CDR3 is TGTGCCAGCGCCATCCCGGGGACAGGTGATTCACCCCTCCACTTT.

This clonotype came up many times. The V and J genes are TRBV6-2 or TRBV6-3 and TRBJ1-2; D call uncertain. The V gene lost 0 bases and the J gene lost 4 bases, with 15 bases spanning the gap. The CDR3 is made up of 16 amino acids. Germline-derived CDR1 and CDR2 are MNHEY and SVGEGT. DNA of the CDR3: TGTGCCAGCAGTTACTCGATAGAGTGGCGGATCTATGGCTACACCTTC. Its translation: CASSYSIEWRIYGYTF.

Only a few counts were recorded for this clonotype. The V call is TRBV7-3, the J call TRBJ2-2; 10 nucleotides line up with TRBD2. Germline CDR1 SGHTA, CDR2 FQGTGA. J lost 2 bases, V lost 0 bases, and 3 bases had no gene match. The CDR3 totals 17 residues. In nucleotides, the CDR3 is TGTGCCAGCAGCTTAACCTCTAGCGGGAGTAACACCGGGGAGCTGTTTTTT. As protein: CASSLTSSGSNTGELFF.

The chain uses TRBV11-2 and TRBJ1-2; 7 bases line up with TRBD1. The germline V gene encodes CDR1 SGHAT and CDR2 FQNNGV. The CDR3 is 15 amino acids. With V trimmed by 5 bases and J by 5 bases, 11 bases remained unmatched. CDR3 bases: TGTGCCAGCAGCAATCCCGGACAGGTGACATATGGCTACACCTTC. It encodes CASSNPGQVTYGYTF. The full variable domain, with the rest looked up from reference TRBV11-2 and TRBJ1-2, is EAGVAQSPRYKIIEKRQSVAFWCNPISGHATLYWYQQILGQGPKLLIQFQNNGVVDDSQLPKDRFSAERLKGVDSTLKIQPAKLEDSAVYLCASSNPGQVTYGYTFGSGTRLTVV.

In its sample, this clonotype was seen a few times. This chain joins TRBV4-1 and TRBJ2-1, with a possible D match to TRBD2 (6 bases). The V and J ends lost 0 bases and 6 bases respectively, with 15 bases between them. Germline CDR1 reads MGHRA; CDR2 reads YSYEKL. There are 16 residues in the CDR3. The CDR3 protein is CASSQDTGVVRNEQFF. Written as DNA, the CDR3 is TGCGCCAGCAGCCAAGATACGGGAGTGGTCCGCAATGAGCAGTTCTTC.

Many counts were recorded for this clonotype. The CDR3 nucleotides read TGTGCCAGCAGTTTCCTAGCGGTCTCCTACAATGAGCAGTTCTTC. The encoded protein is CASSFLAVSYNEQFF. This chain links TRBV27 with TRBJ2-1, with 7 bases matching TRBD2. Germline CDR1 reads MNHEY; CDR2 reads SMNVEV (reference sequence). Losses at the gene ends were 3 bases for V and 0 bases for J; bases not matched to a gene: 2. This CDR3 is 15 amino acids long.

This clonotype was counted ten times or more. The rearrangement links TRBV28 to TRBJ1-4; no firm D call. Germline V gene sequence: CDR1 MDHEN, CDR2 SYDVKM. The CDR3 consists of 11 residues. The CDR3 region has the DNA TGTGCAGGAGGGAGGCCCGAAAAACTGTTTTTT. Translated: CAGGRPEKLFF.

This clonotype occurred many times. The rearrangement joins TRBV18 to TRBJ2-5, with a tentative D call TRBD1 (6 bases). The CDR3 covers 15 residues. V was shortened by 3 bases and J by 5 bases, with 16 bases between the two germline ends. Germline V CDR1 and CDR2: KGHSH, LQKENI. CDR3 loop: CASSPAGADGETQYF. Written as DNA, the CDR3 is TGTGCCAGCTCACCTGCAGGGGCGGATGGGGAGACCCAGTACTTC.

The chain employs TRBV19 and TRBJ2-7, with D possibly TRBD1 on 5 matching bases. Germline CDR1 and CDR2: LNHDA and SQIVND (reference sequence). The CDR3 length is 13 residues. V gave up 4 bases and J gave up 6 bases, with 13 bases separating them. CDR3 region: CASSRQGASEQYF. CDR3 DNA sequence: TGTGCCAGTAGTAGGCAAGGGGCATCCGAGCAGTACTTC.

Details on this clonotype: An end of the junction differs from the germline gene, which may be a read error. The V and J genes are TRBV11-2 and TRBJ1-1; D is uncertain. Per germline, CDR1 SGHAT and CDR2 FQNNGV. The CDR3 has 14 amino acids. CDR3 protein: CAGSFDPTRTEAFF. The CDR3 region has the DNA TGTGCCGGCAGCTTCGACCCCACCCGGACTGAAGCTTTCTTT.

This clonotype was recorded at least ten times. This chain joins TRBV10-3 and TRBJ1-2; possible D gene TRBD1, 5 bases. This CDR3 has 16 residues. V shed 0 bases and J shed 3 bases, with 14 bases lying between them. CDR1 is ENHRY and CDR2 is SYGVKD in the germline V gene. CDR3 residues: CAISESASGPYYGYTF. The CDR3 DNA is TGTGCCATCAGTGAGTCGGCGTCAGGGCCGTACTATGGCTACACCTTC.

At least ten counts were recorded for this clonotype. The gene calls are TRBV6-1 and TRBJ1-6; TRBD1 is a possible D gene (6 bases). Trimming took 6 bases from V and 6 from J, leaving 9 bases between them. Germline loops: CDR1 MNHNS, CDR2 SASEGT. This CDR3 comprises 13 residues. The CDR3: CASRQGTNSPLHF. In DNA form, the CDR3 reads TGTGCCAGCAGACAGGGAACTAATTCACCCCTCCACTTT.

This clonotype has ten or more counts. The chain is built from TRBV4-1 and TRBJ1-3, with D unresolved. Germline V lookup: CDR1 MGHRA, CDR2 YSYEKL. Trimming removed 2 bases at V and 8 bases at J, with 7 bases between. The CDR3 covers 12 residues. The chain's CDR3 is CASSQPADTIYF. CDR3 in DNA: TGCGCCAGCAGCCAACCAGCGGACACCATATATTTT.

The table lists this clonotype with a few counts. The chain employs TRBV29-1 and TRBJ2-5; D remains ambiguous. The V and J ends lost 4 bases and 5 bases respectively, with 8 bases between them. The CDR3 totals 11 residues. Germline CDR1 and CDR2: SQVTM and ANQGSEA. The CDR3 is CSVGPPETQYF. The CDR3 DNA reads TGCAGCGTTGGCCCCCCCGAGACCCAGTACTTC.